A selection of T cell receptor beta chains follows, all from one sample in a study of response to subunit inactivated influenza vaccine. TCRdb passed the RT-PCR reads through MiXCR, listing each CDR3 protein once. The sample includes 630,000 or so distinct CDR3 sequences, about a sixth seen only once; the top ten take around a tenth. Source: PBMCs from blood, taken 11 to 12 days after vaccination. The receptors shown here come from a middle-aged man who received an inactivated influenza vaccine. The CDR3 runs from the conserved cysteine through the conserved F or W. The D gene is left open where the match is weak. Expanded clones get a size class; other rows say once, few or many, or leave the size out.

cdr3_aa cdr3_nt j_call v_call clone_size d_call
CASSQGLAGAPTTQYF TGTGCCAGCAGCCAAGGACTAGCGGGGGCCCCAACGACCCAGTACTTC TRBJ2-5 TRBV3-1 . TRBD2
CSADQGSDYGYTF TGCAGTGCTGATCAGGGAAGCGATTATGGCTACACCTTC TRBJ1-2 TRBV20-1 . .
CASSESNGNYGYTF TGTGCCAGCAGTGAATCCAACGGTAACTATGGCTACACCTTC TRBJ1-2 TRBV2 few .
CASSPNRGRRTDTQYF TGTGCCAGCTCACCGAACAGGGGGCGGCGGACAGATACGCAGTATTTT TRBJ2-3 TRBV18 few TRBD1
CASSGGGTGANVLTF TGCGCCAGCAGCGGAGGGGGGACTGGGGCCAACGTCCTGACTTTC TRBJ2-6 TRBV5-1 few .
CASSQDGWEASYEQYF TGTGCCAGCAGCCAAGACGGGTGGGAGGCGTCCTACGAGCAGTACTTC TRBJ2-7 TRBV4-2 few .
CAWSTGNPGANVLTF TGTGCCTGGTCGACAGGGAACCCCGGGGCCAACGTCCTGACTTTC TRBJ2-6 TRBV30 . TRBD1
CASTPRPLYGYTF TGTGCCAGCACCCCCAGACCCTTGTATGGCTACACCTTC TRBJ1-2 TRBV6-2/TRBV6-3 . .
CASSLYPGASYEQYF TGTGCCAGCAGTTTATACCCAGGGGCCTCCTACGAGCAGTACTTC TRBJ2-7 TRBV27 . .
CASSPSAGDNQPQHF TGTGCCAGCAGCCCGTCAGCAGGGGACAATCAGCCCCAGCATTTT TRBJ1-5 TRBV4-2 . .
CASSSTGRSYGYTF TGTGCCAGCAGCTCGACCGGACGGAGCTATGGCTACACCTTC TRBJ1-2 TRBV9 many .
CASSQDRLAGGGTDTQYF TGCGCCAGCAGCCAAGATCGACTAGCGGGGGGGGGCACAGATACGCAGTATTTT TRBJ2-3 TRBV4-1 few TRBD2
CATSRVPGPEAFF TGTGCCACCAGCAGAGTTCCCGGCCCTGAAGCTTTCTTT TRBJ1-1 TRBV15 few .
CATSRDGNEKLFF TGTGCCACCAGCCGGGACGGTAATGAAAAACTGTTTTTT TRBJ1-4 TRBV24-1 few .
CASSGQASNQPQHF TGTGCCAGCTCGGGACAGGCGAGCAATCAGCCCCAGCATTTT TRBJ1-5 TRBV18 . TRBD1
CASSMGAEAGELFF TGTGCCAGCAGTATGGGGGCTGAAGCCGGGGAGCTGTTTTTT TRBJ2-2 TRBV6-2/TRBV6-3 . .
CASIAGGPAETQYF TGTGCCAGCATAGCGGGAGGGCCCGCAGAGACCCAGTACTTC TRBJ2-5 TRBV7-9 few TRBD2
CASSYSPLREGEQYF TGTGCCAGCAGTTATTCCCCGCTCCGGGAGGGAGAGCAGTACTTC TRBJ2-7 TRBV6-5 many TRBD2
CASSLNGYTDTQYF TGTGCCAGCAGCTTGAATGGGTACACAGATACGCAGTATTTT TRBJ2-3 TRBV11-2 few .
CASRMRTGDTEAFF TGTGCCAGCAGGATGAGGACAGGTGACACTGAAGCTTTCTTT TRBJ1-1 TRBV6-1 few TRBD1
CAISGTGTSSYNEQFF TGTGCCATCAGTGGGACAGGGACTAGCTCCTACAATGAGCAGTTCTTC TRBJ2-1 TRBV10-3 . .
CASSLSRRQGARGYGYTF TGTGCCAGCAGTTTATCGAGGAGACAGGGGGCTCGTGGCTATGGCTACACCTTC TRBJ1-2 TRBV27 few TRBD1
CASSLGLAGGLYETQYF TGTGCCAGCAGTTTGGGATTAGCGGGGGGTCTATACGAGACCCAGTACTTC TRBJ2-5 TRBV12-3/TRBV12-4 . TRBD2
CSVVAAGVSGELFF TGCAGCGTTGTCGCTGCGGGAGTATCCGGGGAGCTGTTTTTT TRBJ2-2 TRBV29-1 few TRBD2
CASSQNRGGTGELFF TGTGCCAGCAGCCAAAACAGGGGGGGCACCGGGGAGCTGTTTTTT TRBJ2-2 TRBV27 few .